The table lists the clone carrying this T cell receptor (beta chain) with a few counts. Its antigen is not identified. These data belong to a study of T cell repertoires in cytomegalovirus infection. The overall study: CMV infection together with matching HLA type was indicated by public TCR beta signatures.

Study-wide results and caveats: Public TCR beta family frequency separated CMV-and-HLA carriers, including in an independent cohort.

The CDR3 is 14 residues long. Germline CDR1 is MNHEY and CDR2 is SVGEGT. V lost 7 bases and J lost 9, with 16 bases in between. Each CDR3 protein gets one entry after TCRdb re-called the reads with MiXCR. The data show approximately 100,000 distinct CDR3 sequences, 23% seen once. The chain carries TRBV6-2 or TRBV6-3 and TRBJ1-6; D is ambiguous. The source is a human donor in good health (CMV status not recorded). Some clones in this sample may be carry-over from other donors' samples. The sample comprised CD8+ T cells from PBMCs. CDR3 loop: CASTGGPEGSPLHF. The CDR3 bases are TGTGCCAGCACCGGTGGACCCGAGGGTTCACCCCTCCACTTT.